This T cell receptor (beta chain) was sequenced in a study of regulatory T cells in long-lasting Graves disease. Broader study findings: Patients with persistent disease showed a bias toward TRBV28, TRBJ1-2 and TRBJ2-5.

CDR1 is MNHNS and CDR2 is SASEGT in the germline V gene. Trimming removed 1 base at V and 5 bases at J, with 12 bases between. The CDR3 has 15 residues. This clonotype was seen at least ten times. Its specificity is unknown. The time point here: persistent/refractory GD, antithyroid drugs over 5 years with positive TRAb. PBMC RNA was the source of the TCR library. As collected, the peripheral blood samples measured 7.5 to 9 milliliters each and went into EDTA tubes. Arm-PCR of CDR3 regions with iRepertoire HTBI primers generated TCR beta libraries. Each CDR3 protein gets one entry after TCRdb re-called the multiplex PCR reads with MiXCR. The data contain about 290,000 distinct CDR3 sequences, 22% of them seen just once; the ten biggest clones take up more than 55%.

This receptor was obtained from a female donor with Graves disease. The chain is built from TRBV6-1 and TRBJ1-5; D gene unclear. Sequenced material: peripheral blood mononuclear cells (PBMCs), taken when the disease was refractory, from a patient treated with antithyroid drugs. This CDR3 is CASSEDWPRDQPQHF. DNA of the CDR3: TGTGCCAGCAGTGAAGATTGGCCACGAGATCAGCCCCAGCATTTT.